These 21 T cell receptor beta chains share one sample of origin, sequenced in a study of blood T cell repertoires in COVID-19. The protocol was immunoSEQ multiplex PCR, while the TCRdb copy is restricted to in-frame clones and leaves out a portion. The sample includes tens of thousands of clones, about 90% of them seen just once. The sequencing sample was made of peripheral blood. All receptors come from a man in his forties or fifties with active COVID-19.

The chain combines TRBV25-1 with TRBJ1-2; D not resolved. CDR3 size: 10 residues. Per germline, CDR1 MGHDK and CDR2 SYGVNS. V dropped 6 bases and J dropped 8 bases, with 7 bases sitting between them. The CDR3 loop is CASSNGGYTF. CDR3 bases: TGTGCCAGCAGCAATGGCGGCTACACCTTC.

The chain links TRBV15 to TRBJ2-5; perhaps TRBD2 as D (5 bases). The CDR3 has 13 amino acids. Germline CDR1 and CDR2: LNHNV and YYDKDF (reference sequence). The V gene lost 5 bases and the J gene lost 5 bases, with 12 bases spanning the gap. The CDR3 reads CATSGPTGETQYF. CDR3 DNA: TGTGCCACCAGCGGCCCGACGGGGGAGACCCAGTACTTC. Full variable domain (outside the CDR3, taken from reference TRBV15 and TRBJ2-5): DAMVIQNPRYQVTQFGKPVTLSCSQTLNHNVMYWYQQKSSQAPKLLFHYYDKDFNNEADTPDNFQSRRPNTSFCFLDIRSPGLGDTAMYLCATSGPTGETQYFGPGTRLLVL.

This chain uses TRBV3-1 (or the pseudogene TRBV3-2) with TRBJ2-1; 7 bases fit TRBD2. Germline V CDR1 and CDR2: LGHDT, YNNKEL (reference sequence). J lost 1 base, V lost 3 bases, and 3 bases had no gene match. The CDR3 length is 15 residues. The CDR3: CASSQTSRSYNEQFF. In DNA form, the CDR3 reads TGTGCCAGCAGCCAGACTAGCCGGTCCTACAATGAGCAGTTCTTC.

The chain carries TRBV11-2 and TRBJ1-5; unclear D gene. The CDR3 sequence is 13 residues long. V shed 5 bases and J shed 4 bases, with 9 bases lying between them. The germline V gene encodes CDR1 SGHAT and CDR2 FQNNGV. CDR3 residues: CASSLAENQPQHF. Here the CDR3 DNA reads TGTGCCAGCAGCCTAGCCGAGAATCAGCCCCAGCATTTT.

V gene TRBV10-2 combines with J gene TRBJ1-4; TRBD1 aligns across 10 bases. The germline gives CDR1 WSHSY, CDR2 SAAADI. The CDR3 extends over 12 amino acids. The V segment lost 6 bases and the J segment 10 bases; nucleotides outside the gene matches: 2. The CDR3 protein is CASSWTGGKLFF. CDR3 DNA: TGCGCCAGCAGCTGGACAGGGGGAAAACTGTTTTTT.

The chain joins TRBV5-4 to TRBJ2-3; 10 nucleotides agree with TRBD2. The CDR3 has 17 amino acids. Germline loops: CDR1 SGHNT, CDR2 YYREEE (reference sequence). The V gene end was trimmed by 4 bases and the J gene end by 3 bases; junction bases not matched to a gene: 11. The CDR3 DNA reads as TGTGCCAGCAGCGAAGCTAGCGGGAGACAGGGAACAGATACGCAGTATTTT. Protein product: CASSEASGRQGTDTQYF. Using reference TRBV5-4 and TRBJ2-3 for the parts outside the CDR3, the full variable domain is ETGVTQSPTHLIKTRGQQVTLRCSSQSGHNTVSWYQQALGQGPQFIFQYYREEENGRGNFPPRFSGLQFPNYSSELNVNALELDDSALYLCASSEASGRQGTDTQYFGPGTRLTVL.

V and J are TRBV5-1 and TRBJ1-1, with D perhaps TRBD1 (6 bases). The V gene's germline CDR1 is SGHRS and CDR2 YFSETQ. The CDR3 extends over 14 amino acids. The ends were cut back, 4 bases at V and 1 base at J, with 11 bases in the middle. The CDR3 reads CASSLRTANTEAFF. The CDR3 DNA reads as TGCGCCAGCAGCCTACGGACAGCGAACACTGAAGCTTTCTTT.

This clone showed up just a few times. The chain links TRBV21-1 to TRBJ1-2; no DNA check was done on the table's D call, TRBD1. TRBV21-1 has pseudogene status. CDR3 length: 17 residues. CDR3 in DNA: TGTGCCAGCAGCAAAGATAGTGAACAGGGGACAAACTATGGCTACACCTTC. The encoded protein is CASSKDSEQGTNYGYTF.

V usage is TRBV5-5 and J usage is TRBJ2-5; 10 bases agree with TRBD2. After removal of 2 bases from V and 7 bases from J, the junction contained 11 bases not matched to a gene. Germline CDR1 is SGHKS and CDR2 is YYEKEE (reference sequence). The CDR3 loop spans 16 amino acids. The CDR3 region has the DNA TGTGCCAGCAGCTTCCCTAGCGGGGGTACCCTGGGGACCCAGTACTTC. Translated, it gives CASSFPSGGTLGTQYF.

This chain connects TRBV9 to TRBJ2-7; 7 positions agree with TRBD2. The CDR3 runs 15 residues. The V and J ends lost 0 bases and 3 bases, in that order; junction bases with no gene match: 6. Germline V gene sequence: CDR1 SGDLS, CDR2 YYNGEE. CDR3 amino acids: CASSVEAGGSYEQYF. The DNA of the CDR3 is TGTGCCAGCAGCGTAGAAGCTGGCGGGAGCTACGAGCAGTACTTC. The complete variable domain, with remaining parts taken from reference TRBV9 and TRBJ2-7, reads DSGVTQTPKHLITATGQRVTLRCSPRSGDLSVYWYQQSLDQGLQFLIQYYNGEERAKGNILERFSAQQFPDLHSELNLSSLELGDSALYFCASSVEAGGSYEQYFGPGTRLTVT.

By its share, this clone is medium-sized. J is TRBJ1-5 and V is TRBV6-2 or TRBV6-3; 8 positions match TRBD1. CDR3 length: 16 amino acids. The V and J ends lost 0 bases and 6 bases, in that order; junction bases with no gene match: 7. Germline lookup yields CDR1 MNHEY and CDR2 SVGEGT. The CDR3 region has the DNA TGTGCCAGCAGTTACTCGACACCCCAGGGGGCTCAGCCCCAGCATTTT. Translated: CASSYSTPQGAQPQHF.

In its sample, this clone was seen once. The genes are TRBV3-1 (or the pseudogene TRBV3-2) and TRBJ2-7, with 9 bases identical to TRBD2. CDR3 length: 15 residues. With V trimmed by 1 base and J by 5 bases, 6 bases remained unmatched. CDR1 and CDR2 from the germline V gene are LGHDT and YNNKEL (reference sequence). The CDR3 sequence is CASSQVGLAFNEQYF. The DNA for the CDR3 is TGTGCCAGCAGCCAAGTAGGACTAGCGTTCAACGAGCAGTACTTC.

Here the CDR3 reads CASSLVRGNNSPLHF. In DNA, the CDR3 is TGTGCCAGCAGCTTAGTAAGGGGCAATAATTCACCCCTCCACTTT. The genes are TRBV7-6 and TRBJ1-6; perhaps TRBD1 as D (5 bases). V lost 1 base and J 5 bases, leaving 9 bases between the germline ends. This CDR3 is 15 amino acids long. Germline CDR1 is SGHVS and CDR2 is FNYEAQ. The variable domain in full, completed from reference TRBV7-6 and TRBJ1-6, reads GAGVSQSPRYKVTKRGQDVALRCDPISGHVSLYWYRQALGQGPEFLTYFNYEAQQDKSGLPNDRFSAERPEGSISTLTIQRTEQRDSAMYRCASSLVRGNNSPLHFGNGTRLTVT.

This chain connects TRBV19 to TRBJ2-5; 9 nucleotides agree with TRBD1. This CDR3 is 16 amino acids long. Germline V lookup: CDR1 LNHDA, CDR2 SQIVND (reference sequence). The junction had 14 bases not matched to a gene; V was cut back by 3 bases and J by 9 bases. The CDR3: CASSISGTGSWDPQYF. CDR3 bases: TGTGCCAGTAGTATCTCCGGGACAGGGAGTTGGGATCCCCAGTACTTC.

In nucleotides, the CDR3 is TGTGCCAGCAGTGCGACAGGGGGCCCTAACTATGGCTACACCTTC. It specifies CASSATGGPNYGYTF. The J gene is TRBJ1-2, the V gene TRBV28, with 10 nucleotides matching TRBD1. J lost 0 bases, V lost 5 bases, and 3 bases had no gene match. From germline, CDR1 is MDHEN and CDR2 SYDVKM. CDR3 size: 15 residues.

The gene calls are TRBV4-3 and TRBJ1-2; weak D call: TRBD1 (5 bases). Between the trimmed V and J ends, which lost 0 bases and 2 bases, there was a span of 10 bases. The CDR3 sequence is 15 residues long. Germline V gene data show CDR1 as LGHNA and CDR2 as YSLEER. The CDR3 nucleotides are TGCGCCAGCAGCCAAGAAGCAGGGTGGAACTATGGCTACACCTTC. It encodes CASSQEAGWNYGYTF.

The chain employs TRBV7-2 and TRBJ2-5; D unresolved. The CDR3 sequence is 14 residues long. CDR1 and CDR2 from the germline V gene are SGHTA and FQGNSA. Trimming left V 5 bases short and J 5 bases short, with 15 bases between. The CDR3: CASSPYFPSETQYF. The CDR3, as DNA: TGTGCCAGCAGCCCCTACTTCCCTTCCGAGACCCAGTACTTC.

This chain connects TRBV19 to TRBJ2-7; TRBD2 matches at 11 bases. In germline, CDR1 is LNHDA, CDR2 SQIVND (reference sequence). This CDR3 has 15 residues. V dropped 4 bases and J dropped 4; count of bases not matched to a gene: 6. In nucleotides, the CDR3 is TGTGCCAGTAGTACTCCCAGACTAGCGGGATACGAGCAGTACTTC. Translation: CASSTPRLAGYEQYF.

The CDR3 DNA reads TGTGCCAGCAGCTTAGGTGGTCGCGGGGGCCGGACAGAGACCCAGTACTTC. It yields the protein CASSLGGRGGRTETQYF. This chain connects TRBV7-9 to TRBJ2-5; maybe TRBD2 (7 bases). The CDR3 is 17 amino acids. Per the germline V gene, CDR1 is SEHNR and CDR2 is FQNEAQ (reference sequence). Deletions cut 1 base from V and 4 bases from J, with 19 bases between.

This chain uses TRBV5-1 with TRBJ2-3; 9 positions match TRBD2. This CDR3 has 18 amino acids. The V gene end was trimmed by 4 bases and the J gene end by 1 base; junction bases not matched to a gene: 13. CDR1 is SGHRS, CDR2 YFSETQ, per germline. CDR3 sequence reads: CASSRGKGASGGTDTQYF. In DNA, the CDR3 is TGCGCCAGCAGCCGGGGAAAAGGGGCTAGCGGGGGCACAGATACGCAGTATTTT.

The chain recombines TRBV6-6 with TRBJ2-7; perhaps TRBD2 as D (7 bases). Germline values: CDR1 MNHNY, CDR2 SVGAGI (reference sequence). V was clipped by 4 bases and J by 0 bases, with 10 bases between them. The CDR3 has 14 residues. In DNA, the CDR3 is TGTGCCAGCAGTTTGGGGGGGGCCTCCTACGAGCAGTACTTC. The encoded protein is CASSLGGASYEQYF.